This is a list of T cell receptor beta chains from one sample in a study of neoadjuvant nivolumab and ipilimumab in lung cancer. Sequencing was performed with immunoSEQ multiplex PCR; in TCRdb, only in-frame clones are kept and a portion is missing. In the table there are fewer than 40,000 clones, 80% to 95% of which are singletons. The material was peripheral blood, obtained after neoadjuvant nivolumab, alone or with ipilimumab, at or shortly before surgery. The receptors here all came from an adult with non-small cell lung cancer. CDR3s include the opening cysteine and the closing phenylalanine or tryptophan. Each record gives: D gene, clone size, J gene, V gene, CDR3 protein, CDR3 DNA. A D gene is named only where the DNA matches it firmly. Clone size is stated in some rows and not others, as once, few, many or a class when expanded.

>-|-|TRBJ2-5|TRBV6-1
CASSEGRGLKETQYF
TGTGCCAGCAGTGAAGGGAGGGGGCTAAAGGAGACCCAGTACTTC
>-|-|TRBJ2-3|TRBV27
CASSPFLAVGTDTQYF
TGTGCCAGCAGTCCATTTTTAGCGGTCGGCACAGATACGCAGTATTTT
>-|-|TRBJ2-7|TRBV6-5
CASSPGTVIYEQYF
TGTGCCAGCAGTCCCGGGACGGTGATCTACGAGCAGTACTTC
>-|-|TRBJ1-1|TRBV5-6
CASSLRLTEAFF
TGTGCCAGCAGCTTAAGATTGACTGAAGCTTTCTTT
>-|-|TRBJ2-3|TRBV5-4
CASSLADTQYF
TGTGCCAGCAGCCTAGCAGATACGCAGTATTTT
>TRBD2|-|TRBJ2-7|TRBV6-5
CASKREGRGDEQYF
TGTGCCAGCAAACGGGAGGGCCGGGGGGACGAGCAGTACTTC
>TRBD2|-|TRBJ2-7|TRBV10-2
CASRVGLAGVYEQYF
TGCGCCAGCAGGGTTGGACTAGCGGGAGTTTACGAGCAGTACTTC
>TRBD1|-|TRBJ1-1|TRBV29-1
CSVVLGQGRSTEAFF
TGCAGCGTTGTACTCGGACAGGGGAGATCAACTGAAGCTTTCTTT
>-|-|TRBJ2-7|TRBV5-5
CASSLGVQGGAYEQYF
TGTGCCAGCAGCTTGGGGGTGCAGGGGGGCGCCTACGAGCAGTACTTC
>-|once|TRBJ1-2|TRBV20-1
CSVDLWGGYTF
TGCAGTGTGGATCTTTGGGGTGGCTACACCTTC
>-|-|TRBJ1-1|TRBV29-1
CSVGNTEAFF
TGCAGCGTTGGAAACACTGAAGCTTTCTTT
>-|-|TRBJ2-7|TRBV7-9
CASSHARGEQYF
TGTGCCAGCAGCCACGCACGGGGCGAGCAGTACTTC
>TRBD1|-|TRBJ2-2|TRBV5-1
CASNEGARLDTGELFF
TGCGCCAGCAACGAGGGGGCCAGGTTGGACACCGGGGAGCTGTTTTTT
>-|-|TRBJ1-3|TRBV6-5
CASSYGRSAGNTIYF
TGTGCCAGCAGTTACGGAAGGAGTGCTGGAAACACCATATATTTT
>-|-|TRBJ2-2|TRBV5-8
CASSLVTHKNTGELFF
TGTGCCAGCAGCTTGGTGACCCACAAGAACACCGGGGAGCTGTTTTTT
>-|-|TRBJ2-1|TRBV7-9
CASSRGERANEQFF
TGTGCCAGCAGCCGCGGGGAGCGTGCCAATGAGCAGTTCTTC
>-|-|TRBJ2-5|TRBV5-1
CASRPEGVETQYF
TGCGCCAGCAGACCGGAGGGGGTGGAGACCCAGTACTTC
>TRBD2|-|TRBJ2-7|TRBV4-1
CASSQDQASGRPNEQYF
TGCGCCAGCAGCCAAGATCAGGCTAGCGGGAGGCCTAACGAGCAGTACTTC
>-|-|TRBJ2-1|TRBV7-9
CASSVGSSYNEQFF
TGTGCCAGCAGCGTAGGGAGCTCCTACAATGAGCAGTTCTTC
>-|-|TRBJ2-7|TRBV5-1
CASSLAGPPSYEQYF
TGCGCCAGCAGCTTGGCAGGCCCGCCGTCCTACGAGCAGTACTTC
>-|-|TRBJ1-1|TRBV28
CASGEFLMNTEAFF
TGTGCCAGCGGTGAGTTCTTAATGAACACTGAAGCTTTCTTT
>-|-|TRBJ1-1|TRBV6-1
CASTTTSYEAFF
TGTGCCAGCACTACGACAAGTTATGAAGCTTTCTTT
>TRBD1|-|TRBJ1-1|TRBV28
CASSNSWGTGGGSTEAFF
TGTGCCAGCAGTAACTCGTGGGGGACAGGGGGCGGTTCGACTGAAGCTTTCTTT
>TRBD2|once|TRBJ2-5|TRBV10-1
CASSRQGGETQYF
TGCGCCAGTAGTAGGCAGGGAGGGGAGACCCAGTACTTC
>-|-|TRBJ1-3|TRBV9
CASSVVGDVNTIYF
TGTGCCAGCAGCGTAGTAGGGGACGTTAACACCATATATTTT
>TRBD1|-|TRBJ1-6|TRBV11-2
CASSSVRSGQGYSPLHF
TGTGCCAGCAGCTCCGTCCGGTCGGGACAGGGATATTCACCCCTCCACTTT
>-|-|TRBJ2-1|TRBV10-3
CAISGDRNEQFF
TGTGCCATCAGTGGGGATCGGAATGAGCAGTTCTTC
>-|-|TRBJ1-2|TRBV5-1
CASSLAPGEGYGYTF
TGCGCCAGCAGCTTGGCGCCGGGGGAAGGCTATGGCTACACCTTC
>-|-|TRBJ1-2|TRBV6-6
CASSSSGAGYTF
TGTGCCAGCAGTTCGTCAGGGGCTGGCTACACCTTC
>TRBD1|-|TRBJ1-1|TRBV18
CASSPLSGQGTEAFF
TGTGCCAGCTCACCCCTATCAGGACAGGGCACTGAAGCTTTCTTT
>-|-|TRBJ1-1|TRBV7-8
CASSPRAVTTEAFF
TGTGCCAGCAGCCCTCGGGCAGTGACCACTGAAGCTTTCTTT
>TRBD1|-|TRBJ1-5|TRBV7-8
CASSPTGVLGNQPQHF
TGTGCCAGCAGCCCGACAGGGGTGTTGGGGAATCAGCCCCAGCATTTT
>-|-|TRBJ1-4|TRBV28
CASSRSLSNEKLFF
TGTGCCAGCAGTAGAAGCCTTTCTAATGAAAAACTGTTTTTT
>-|-|TRBJ2-3|TRBV6-5
CASSYSSTGLESTQYF
TGTGCCAGCAGTTACTCCTCGACCGGCTTGGAAAGTACGCAGTATTTT
>TRBD1|once|TRBJ1-3|TRBV6-1
CASSLNPGQRNTIYF
TGTGCCAGCAGCCTCAACCCGGGACAGAGAAACACCATATATTTT
>TRBD1|once|TRBJ2-5|TRBV7-2
CASSSLGEGANLETQYF
TGTGCCAGCAGCTCCCTCGGAGAGGGGGCAAATCTAGAGACCCAGTACTTC
>-|-|TRBJ1-5|TRBV5-1
CASSLGGGNQPQHF
TGCGCCAGCAGCTTGGGGGGGGGTAATCAGCCCCAGCATTTT
>-|-|TRBJ1-1|TRBV11-2
CASSPHDNRWDTEAFF
TGTGCCAGCAGCCCACACGACAACCGATGGGACACTGAAGCTTTCTTT
>TRBD2|-|TRBJ2-1|TRBV5-1
CASTDPGLAANEQFF
TGCGCCAGCACCGATCCGGGACTAGCGGCCAATGAGCAGTTCTTC
>-|-|TRBJ2-6|TRBV2
CASSVTGTGANVLTF
TGTGCCAGCAGTGTAACAGGGACTGGGGCCAACGTCCTGACTTTC
>-|-|TRBJ2-4|TRBV18
CASSPTPPGVGRNIQYF
TGTGCCAGCTCACCCACCCCACCAGGGGTCGGTAGAAACATTCAGTACTTC
>-|-|TRBJ2-1|TRBV2
CALKKSPRGEQFF
TGTGCCTTAAAGAAGAGTCCGCGAGGCGAGCAGTTCTTC
>-|-|TRBJ2-3|TRBV10-1
CASSESWRGKDTQYF
TGCGCCAGCAGTGAGTCGTGGCGGGGCAAAGATACGCAGTATTTT
>TRBD2|-|TRBJ2-3|TRBV5-4
CARYTGTSVTSTDTQYF
TGTGCCAGGTATACCGGGACTAGCGTCACTAGCACAGATACGCAGTATTTT